Following are 27 T cell receptor beta chains from one sample sequenced in a study of sequential checkpoint blockade in melanoma. Sequencing used immunoSEQ multiplex PCR; TCRdb keeps in-frame clones, though not all of them. The top ten hold 4.5% to 7% of the sample, which has under 45,000 clones, 84% seen once. Treatment of the sample: randomized to nivolumab then ipilimumab (arm A) or the reverse (arm B). Source: CD8+ T cells sorted from blood (inferred from file names), taken from a patient given nivolumab and ipilimumab in sequence. The source is a human donor with melanoma.

This sequence joins TRBV4-2 and TRBJ2-5; 11 nucleotides align to TRBD1. The CDR3 covers 15 residues. The germline V gene has CDR1 LGHNA and CDR2 YNFKEQ. V shed 4 bases and J 1 base; nucleotides not matched to a gene: 2. In DNA form, the CDR3 reads TGTGCCAGCAGCCGGGACAGGGGGGGCCAAGAGACCCAGTACTTC. This gives the protein CASSRDRGGQETQYF.

The chain carries TRBV4-2 and TRBJ2-5; D is perhaps TRBD2 (6 bases). The germline V gene encodes CDR1 LGHNA and CDR2 YNFKEQ. V was shortened by 4 bases and J by 5 bases, with 14 bases between the two germline ends. The CDR3 is 14 amino acids. CDR3 nucleotide sequence: TGTGCCAGCAGCCGGTACTTGGAGGGGGAGACCCAGTACTTC. It codes for CASSRYLEGETQYF.

This chain connects TRBV28 to TRBJ2-7; tentative D call: TRBD1 (6 bases). Looked up from germline, CDR1 is MDHEN and CDR2 is SYDVKM. The V end lost 5 bases, the J end lost 0 bases, and 14 bases lay between the germline ends. This CDR3 spans 15 amino acids. The CDR3 bases are TGTGCCAGCAGTCTGGACAGAGCCCGCTCCTACGAGCAGTACTTC. Encoded protein: CASSLDRARSYEQYF.

V usage is TRBV10-2 and J usage is TRBJ1-2, with no clear D. Germline CDR1 and CDR2: WSHSY and SAAADI. There are 13 residues in the CDR3. Trimming shortened V by 6 bases and J by 2 bases, and 10 bases separated the two germline ends. The DNA of the CDR3 is TGCGCCAGCAGGGCAGGATACAACTATGGCTACACCTTC. Translating gives CASRAGYNYGYTF.

The chain links TRBV7-2 to TRBJ1-5; D remains unclear. V was shortened by 4 bases and J by 0 bases, with 16 bases between the two germline ends. This CDR3 is 17 amino acids long. Germline V gene data show CDR1 as SGHTA and CDR2 as FQGNSA. In DNA form, the CDR3 reads TGTGCCAGCAGCTCCGACATTGAGATATATAGCAATCAGCCCCAGCATTTT. This gives the protein CASSSDIEIYSNQPQHF.

The chain's CDR3 is CASSMPDGSSPLHF. DNA of the CDR3: TGTGCCAGCAGCATGCCGGATGGGAGTTCACCCCTCCACTTT. The chain combines TRBV11-2 with TRBJ1-6; D ambiguous. Germline-derived CDR1 and CDR2 are SGHAT and FQNNGV. Trimming took off 5 bases at V and 9 bases at J, with 14 bases between the two ends. This CDR3 has 14 residues.

This chain links TRBV2 with TRBJ2-7; D not certain. The V end lost 7 bases, the J end lost 2 bases, and 21 bases lay between the germline ends. The CDR3 length is 16 residues. Germline V gene sequence: CDR1 SNHLY, CDR2 FYNNEI. CDR3 loop: CASTPTPSAATYEQYF. CDR3 DNA: TGTGCCAGCACCCCTACCCCCTCTGCGGCGACCTACGAGCAGTACTTC. Full variable domain (rest looked up from reference TRBV2 and TRBJ2-7): EPEVTQTPSHQVTQMGQEVILRCVPISNHLYFYWYRQILGQKVEFLVSFYNNEISEKSEIFDDQFSVERPDGSNFTLKIRSTKLEDSAMYFCASTPTPSAATYEQYFGPGTRLTVT.

Points on this clone: The identical CDR3 is also encoded by other nucleotide sequences in the sample. The chain has TRBV7-2 and TRBJ2-7; D perhaps matches TRBD2 (5 bases). This CDR3 comprises 14 residues. Germline CDR1 SGHTA, CDR2 FQGNSA. V was pared by 5 bases and J by 2 bases, with 13 bases between. The CDR3 DNA follows: TGTGCCAGCAGCCGGGCGGGCAGCCCCTACGAGCAGTACTTC. Its translation: CASSRAGSPYEQYF.

By proportion, this clone is medium-sized. This chain joins TRBV7-6 and TRBJ1-2; D is undetermined. The CDR3 totals 12 residues. Germline V lookup: CDR1 SGHVS, CDR2 FNYEAQ. The V gene lost 5 bases and the J gene lost 2 bases, with 6 bases spanning the gap. This CDR3 reads CASSPMNYGYTF. As DNA, the CDR3 is TGTGCCAGCAGCCCAATGAACTATGGCTACACCTTC.

The V gene is TRBV6-1, the J gene TRBJ1-2; 7 bases fit TRBD1. V lost 1 base and J lost 4; bases outside the gene matches: 3. The CDR3 is made up of 14 amino acids. The V gene's germline CDR1 is MNHNS and CDR2 SASEGT. Written as DNA, the CDR3 is TGTGCCAGCAGTGAAGACAGGGGCGTCTATGGCTACACCTTC. Its protein product is CASSEDRGVYGYTF.

V is TRBV6-5 and J is TRBJ2-7; D is possibly TRBD1 (6 bases). V gave up 5 bases and J gave up 6 bases, with 20 bases separating them. The germline V gene has CDR1 MNHEY and CDR2 SVGAGI. This CDR3 spans 15 amino acids. The CDR3, as DNA: TGTGCCAGCAGTCCCGGACAGTGGGGGAGTACCGAGCAGTACTTC. Its translation: CASSPGQWGSTEQYF.

As to this clone: Other DNA sequences within the sample encode an identical CDR3. V gene TRBV7-2 combines with J gene TRBJ2-1; 7 nucleotides agree with TRBD2. Germline loops: CDR1 SGHTA, CDR2 FQGNSA. Losses at the gene ends were 4 bases for V and 0 bases for J; bases not matched to a gene: 3. The CDR3 is made up of 15 amino acids. CDR3 sequence: CASSSLADSYNEQFF. CDR3 DNA: TGTGCCAGCAGCTCTCTAGCGGACTCCTACAATGAGCAGTTCTTC. The complete variable domain, with remaining parts taken from reference TRBV7-2 and TRBJ2-1, reads GAGVSQSPSNKVTEKGKDVELRCDPISGHTALYWYRQSLGQGLEFLIYFQGNSAPDKSGLPSDRFSAERTGGSVSTLTIQRTQQEDSAVYLCASSSLADSYNEQFFGPGTRLTVL.

Regarding this clone: The sample carries other DNA sequences with the same CDR3. The rearrangement joins TRBV7-9 to TRBJ2-7; D may be TRBD2 (5 bases). The CDR3 is 13 residues long. Germline lookup yields CDR1 SEHNR and CDR2 FQNEAQ (reference sequence). V gave up 2 bases and J gave up 2 bases, with 7 bases separating them. This CDR3 reads CASSLPGAYEQYF. CDR3 coding DNA: TGTGCCAGCAGCTTACCCGGGGCCTACGAGCAGTACTTC.

The DNA for the CDR3 is TGTGCCAGCAACGGGGGTGACTACGAGCAGTACTTC. This gives the protein CASNGGDYEQYF. This chain links TRBV28 with TRBJ2-7; the D gene is possibly TRBD2 (6 bases). Trimming removed 7 bases at V and 3 bases at J, with 10 bases between. Germline CDR1 reads MDHEN; CDR2 reads SYDVKM. The CDR3 covers 12 residues.

The V gene is TRBV7-9, the J gene TRBJ2-6; 9 bases are a match to TRBD1. V lost 1 base, J lost 8 bases, and 3 bases stayed unmatched. The CDR3 spans 15 residues. Germline CDR1 reads SEHNR; CDR2 reads FQNEAQ (reference sequence). CDR3 nucleotide sequence: TGTGCCAGCAGCTTAGGACAGGGGGATACCAACGTCCTGACTTTC. Translation: CASSLGQGDTNVLTF.

This clone was counted a single time. Different DNA sequences within this sample yield the same CDR3. The chain links TRBV9 to TRBJ2-2; D not resolved. Germline-derived CDR1 and CDR2 are SGDLS and YYNGEE. This CDR3 is 14 amino acids long. Trimming removed 0 bases from V and 1 base from J, with 4 bases in between. CDR3 in amino acids: CASSVGGNTGELFF. CDR3 DNA: TGTGCCAGCAGCGTAGGAGGGAACACCGGGGAGCTGTTTTTT.

The chain is built from TRBV19 and TRBJ2-1, with TRBD1 identical over 8 bases. CDR3 size: 15 residues. V gave up 1 base and J gave up 7 bases; unmatched junction bases: 6. The V gene's germline CDR1 is LNHDA and CDR2 SQIVND (reference sequence). CDR3 DNA sequence: TGTGCCAGTAGTATAGGGACAGGGCTGGGGAATGAGCAGTTCTTC. This gives the protein CASSIGTGLGNEQFF.

This clone was detected once. This chain links TRBV5-4 with TRBJ2-7; weak D call: TRBD2 (7 bases). The CDR3 consists of 15 residues. The V and J ends lost 10 bases and 3 bases respectively, with 23 bases between them. Germline assignment: CDR1 SGHNT and CDR2 YYREEE (reference sequence). The CDR3 DNA reads TGTGCCGCCGGGCCAGCTTCGGGGGGCCTCTACGAGCAGTACTTC. Its translation: CAAGPASGGLYEQYF.

This chain uses TRBV6-4 with TRBJ2-1; 9 bases map to TRBD1. Trimming cost V 2 bases and J 8 bases; bases outside gene matches: 7. In germline, CDR1 is MRHNA, CDR2 SNTAGT. The CDR3 consists of 15 residues. DNA for the CDR3: TGTGCCAGCAGTGACGCGGGACAGGGTTCCCATGAGCAGTTCTTC. Translating gives CASSDAGQGSHEQFF.

The chain joins TRBV5-6 to TRBJ2-7; D may be TRBD2 (6 bases). V was pared by 3 bases and J by 2 bases, with 12 bases between. The CDR3 is 14 residues long. Per the germline V gene, CDR1 is SGHDT and CDR2 is YYEEEE. The DNA of the CDR3 is TGTGCCAGCAGCTCGGGACTGTTGGCCTACGAGCAGTACTTC. This sequence encodes CASSSGLLAYEQYF.

The chain employs TRBV10-1 and TRBJ2-7; tentative D call: TRBD1 (6 bases). The CDR3 is made up of 14 amino acids. The germline gives CDR1 WNHNN, CDR2 SYGVQD (reference sequence). Trimming took off 5 bases at V and 0 bases at J, with 11 bases between the two ends. The CDR3 spells CASSLDSVSYEQYF. The CDR3 DNA reads TGCGCCAGCAGTTTGGACAGTGTCTCCTACGAGCAGTACTTC.

The rearrangement joins TRBV9 to TRBJ1-1; D call uncertain. Germline-derived CDR1 and CDR2 are SGDLS and YYNGEE. The CDR3 has 14 residues. Trimming removed 0 bases from V and 2 bases from J, with 8 bases in between. The CDR3 coding sequence is TGTGCCAGCAGCGTAGCGGCGGAAAACACTGAAGCTTTCTTT. Amino acids: CASSVAAENTEAFF.

The rearrangement links TRBV5-4 to TRBJ2-1, with D possibly TRBD1 on 6 matching bases. The CDR3 consists of 14 residues. Trimming stripped 2 bases from V and 2 bases from J, with 8 bases between. CDR1 is SGHNT and CDR2 is YYREEE in the germline V gene (reference sequence). CDR3 coding DNA: TGTGCCAGCAGCTTACAGGGCCCCTACAATGAGCAGTTCTTC. It encodes CASSLQGPYNEQFF.

This clone was found a few times. This rearrangement joins TRBV2 to TRBJ1-4, with 8 bases lining up with TRBD1. The CDR3 totals 15 residues. Germline CDR1 SNHLY, CDR2 FYNNEI. V shed 6 bases and J 4 bases; nucleotides not matched to a gene: 7. CDR3 protein: CASSPRGQVNEKLFF. The CDR3, as DNA: TGTGCCAGCAGCCCAAGGGGACAGGTTAATGAAAAACTGTTTTTT.

This clone was seen a single time. Germline and junction disagree at one end, which may indicate a read error. The gene calls are TRBV23-1 and TRBJ2-5; possible D gene TRBD1, 5 bases. The J call may be wrong; the DNA end is better matched by TRBJ2-7. TRBV23-1 is reported as an ORF; its role is uncertain. CDR3 length: 10 amino acids. In DNA, the CDR3 is TGCGCCGGCAGGGACTACGAGCAGTACTTC. Its protein is CAGRDYEQYF.

The chain employs TRBV5-1 and TRBJ2-2, with TRBD2 matching over 11 bases. J was trimmed by 4 bases and V by 0 bases; bases with no gene match: 2. The CDR3 contains 16 residues. Per the germline V gene, CDR1 is SGHRS and CDR2 is YFSETQ. This CDR3 is CASSLDGTSGTGELFF. CDR3 nucleotides: TGCGCCAGCAGCTTGGACGGGACTAGCGGCACCGGGGAGCTGTTTTTT.

The chain couples TRBV5-1 to TRBJ2-1, with 7 positions matching TRBD2. V gave up 4 bases and J gave up 1 base; unmatched junction bases: 11. CDR1 and CDR2 from the germline V gene are SGHRS and YFSETQ. The CDR3 has 17 residues. As DNA, the CDR3 is TGCGCCAGCAGCCGCCAAGGGAGGGGCGGTTCCTACAATGAGCAGTTCTTC. Translation gives CASSRQGRGGSYNEQFF.